Below, 22 T cell receptor beta chains from the same sample are listed, as sequenced in a study of blood T cell repertoires in COVID-19. Generated by immunoSEQ multiplex PCR, the TCRdb table keeps only in-frame clones and is missing some. The sample carries 200,000 to 300,000 clones, approximately 86% recorded once. Sequenced material: peripheral blood. All receptors derive from a man under 40 with active or convalescent COVID-19.

The genes are TRBV7-9 and TRBJ2-2; 7 positions match TRBD2. CDR3 length: 15 amino acids. V was pared by 1 base and J by 4 bases, with 3 bases of the junction left unmatched. In germline, CDR1 is SEHNR, CDR2 FQNEAQ (reference sequence). For the CDR3, the DNA is TGTGCCAGCAGCTTAGGACTAGCAGGCACCGGGGAGCTGTTTTTT. It translates to CASSLGLAGTGELFF.

J is TRBJ1-5 and V is TRBV30; no clear D gene. V was pared by 0 bases and J by 0 bases, with 6 bases between. Per germline, CDR1 GTSNPN and CDR2 SVGIG (reference sequence). This CDR3 contains 14 residues. CDR3: CAWSVGYSNQPQHF. CDR3 DNA sequence: TGTGCCTGGAGTGTGGGCTATAGCAATCAGCCCCAGCATTTT.

V gene TRBV5-5 combines with J gene TRBJ1-1; D is ambiguous. The germline V gene has CDR1 SGHKS and CDR2 YYEKEE (reference sequence). The V and J ends lost 4 bases and 5 bases respectively, with 6 bases between them. The CDR3 loop spans 11 amino acids. The DNA for the CDR3 is TGTGCCAGCAGCCGACTAACTGAAGCTTTCTTT. The encoded protein is CASSRLTEAFF.

The chain is built from TRBV6-5 and TRBJ1-5, with unresolved D. The CDR3 extends over 13 amino acids. Trimming removed 6 bases at V and 0 bases at J, with 6 bases between. Germline-derived CDR1 and CDR2 are MNHEY and SVGAGI. The CDR3 sequence: CASRRFSNQPQHF. In nucleotides, the CDR3 is TGTGCCAGCAGGAGATTTAGCAATCAGCCCCAGCATTTT.

This chain connects TRBV7-8 to TRBJ1-5; 7 bases are shared with TRBD1. Trimming took 3 bases from V and 4 from J; bases not matched to a gene: 6. This CDR3 is 15 amino acids long. Germline V CDR1 and CDR2: SGHVS, FQNEAQ. DNA of the CDR3: TGTGCCAGCAGCTTTAGGACAGGAGAAAATCAGCCCCAGCATTTT. It codes for CASSFRTGENQPQHF.

This rearrangement joins TRBV19 to TRBJ1-5; 8 bases map to TRBD1. Germline assignment: CDR1 LNHDA and CDR2 SQIVND (reference sequence). Losses at the gene ends were 9 bases for V and 4 bases for J; bases not matched to a gene: 11. The CDR3 spans 15 residues. The CDR3 loop is CASIAGTGFNQPQHF. The CDR3 bases are TGTGCCAGCATAGCCGGGACAGGCTTTAATCAGCCCCAGCATTTT.

The J gene is TRBJ1-1, the V gene TRBV6-5; 7 bases align to TRBD1. The CDR3 runs to 14 residues. Germline V gene data show CDR1 as MNHEY and CDR2 as SVGAGI. V was clipped by 0 bases and J by 4 bases; unmatched bases: 2. CDR3 protein: CASSYSQGVTEAFF. The CDR3 DNA is TGTGCCAGCAGTTACTCTCAGGGGGTCACTGAAGCTTTCTTT.

This chain uses TRBV7-3 with TRBJ2-3, with D possibly TRBD2 on 5 matching bases. The V gene's germline CDR1 is SGHTA and CDR2 FQGTGA. V shed 2 bases and J shed 0 bases, with 9 bases lying between them. The CDR3 is 15 amino acids. The CDR3 reads CASSLLGVSTDTQYF. The DNA for the CDR3 is TGTGCCAGCAGCTTACTCGGGGTAAGCACAGATACGCAGTATTTT.

DNA for the CDR3: TGTGCCAGCAGCTATACCCTAAGCGGGGGGTCCGTCAAGCCCTACGAGCAGTACTTC. As protein: CASSYTLSGGSVKPYEQYF. The rearrangement links TRBV7-2 to TRBJ2-7; 9 bases line up with TRBD2. CDR1 and CDR2 (germline): SGHTA, FQGNSA. Trimming took 4 bases from V and 2 from J; bases not matched to a gene: 18. The CDR3 consists of 19 residues.

The CDR3 sequence: CASSYGTGGGEAFF. The CDR3 coding sequence is TGTGCCAGCAGCTACGGGACAGGGGGCGGTGAAGCTTTCTTT. The chain uses TRBV5-6 and TRBJ1-1, with 12 bases lining up with TRBD1. The germline gives CDR1 SGHDT, CDR2 YYEEEE. Trimming cost V 3 bases and J 7 bases; bases outside gene matches: 4. The CDR3 has 14 amino acids.

V and J are TRBV2 and TRBJ2-7, with D maybe TRBD2 (6 bases). Looked up from germline, CDR1 is SNHLY and CDR2 is FYNNEI. There are 15 residues in the CDR3. Between the trimmed V and J ends, which lost 6 bases and 7 bases, there was a span of 22 bases. The CDR3 sequence is CASRTGGTLISEQYF. As DNA, the CDR3 is TGTGCCAGCAGGACCGGCGGGACCCTCATCAGTGAGCAGTACTTC.

This CDR3 is CAGTVMYNEQFF. The CDR3 coding sequence is TGTGCCGGGACAGTGATGTACAATGAGCAGTTCTTC. This chain links TRBV2 with TRBJ2-1, with 7 bases aligning to TRBD1. Germline lookup yields CDR1 SNHLY and CDR2 FYNNEI. The CDR3 sequence is 12 residues long. The V and J ends lost 11 bases and 4 bases, in that order; junction bases with no gene match: 5.

V usage is TRBV19 and J usage is TRBJ2-5, with TRBD2 matching 7 bases. Germline CDR1 and CDR2: LNHDA and SQIVND (reference sequence). This CDR3 has 13 amino acids. The junction had 7 bases not matched to a gene; V was cut back by 8 bases and J by 4 bases. The chain's CDR3 is CASAYSSGETQYF. CDR3 coding DNA: TGTGCCAGTGCCTACTCTAGCGGAGAGACCCAGTACTTC.

The rearrangement joins TRBV5-1 to TRBJ1-1; TRBD1 matches 8 bases. The CDR3 runs to 14 residues. Looked up from germline, CDR1 is SGHRS and CDR2 is YFSETQ. V was clipped by 4 bases and J by 0 bases; unmatched bases: 2. The CDR3 DNA reads TGCGCCAGCAGCGGACAGGGCCTGAACACTGAAGCTTTCTTT. As protein: CASSGQGLNTEAFF.

V and J are TRBV6-5 and TRBJ2-2, with D possibly being TRBD2 (5 bases). Germline V CDR1 and CDR2: MNHEY, SVGAGI. V was shortened by 6 bases and J by 1 base, with 12 bases between the two germline ends. The CDR3 runs to 15 residues. The CDR3 region is CASRLAKKNTGELFF. CDR3 coding DNA: TGTGCCAGCAGATTAGCGAAGAAGAACACCGGGGAGCTGTTTTTT.

The count of this clone is one. The genes are TRBV3-1 (or the pseudogene TRBV3-2) and TRBJ1-1, with D maybe TRBD1 (5 bases). CDR1 LGHDT and CDR2 YNNKEL come from the germline V gene (reference sequence). CDR3 size: 17 residues. Trimming cost V 0 bases and J 1 base, with 15 bases left between them. The CDR3 DNA follows: TGTGCCAGCAGCCAAGAACCCAGGGAGGGGCCGAACACTGAAGCTTTCTTT. Its protein is CASSQEPREGPNTEAFF.

The rearrangement links TRBV5-4 to TRBJ2-1; D may be TRBD1 (5 bases). The length of the CDR3 is 15 residues. CDR1 and CDR2 from the germline V gene are SGHNT and YYREEE (reference sequence). The germline V and J ends were trimmed by 4 bases and 8 bases, with 19 bases remaining between them. For the CDR3, the DNA is TGTGCCAGCAGCCTAACCGAAAACTTACAGGATGAGCAGTTCTTC. Protein product: CASSLTENLQDEQFF.

The CDR3 loop reads CASILQGASYGYTF. DNA for the CDR3: TGTGCCAGCATCCTCCAGGGGGCTAGCTATGGCTACACCTTC. V and J are TRBV2 and TRBJ1-2; 8 nucleotides match TRBD1. Trimming removed 7 bases from V and 4 bases from J; junction bases left unmatched: 8. The germline V gene has CDR1 SNHLY and CDR2 FYNNEI. The CDR3 covers 14 residues.

This clone was seen just once. This chain connects TRBV5-1 to TRBJ2-3, with 9 bases identical to TRBD2. The CDR3 sequence is 16 residues long. J was trimmed by 4 bases and V by 6 bases; bases with no gene match: 12. Germline values: CDR1 SGHRS, CDR2 YFSETQ. CDR3 amino acids: CASTLGGLAGADTQYF. For the CDR3, the DNA is TGCGCCAGCACCCTCGGGGGATTAGCGGGGGCAGATACGCAGTATTTT. The variable domain in full, with the rest retrieved from reference TRBV5-1 and TRBJ2-3, is KAGVTQTPRYLIKTRGQQVTLSCSPISGHRSVSWYQQTPGQGLQFLFEYFSETQRNKGNFPGRFSGRQFSNSRSEMNVSTLELGDSALYLCASTLGGLAGADTQYFGPGTRLTVL.

The chain joins TRBV27 to TRBJ2-7; possibly TRBD1 for D (6 bases). CDR1 is MNHEY, CDR2 SMNVEV, per germline (reference sequence). The CDR3 sequence is 17 residues long. Deletions cut 2 bases from V and 2 bases from J, with 19 bases between. The CDR3 reads CASSLSFWVDRAYEQYF. As DNA, the CDR3 is TGTGCCAGCAGTTTAAGTTTCTGGGTGGACAGAGCCTACGAGCAGTACTTC.

This clone was observed a single time. The V call is TRBV6-2 or TRBV6-3, the J call TRBJ1-5; maybe TRBD1 (5 bases). V lost 6 bases and J 9 bases, leaving 9 bases between the germline ends. Germline values: CDR1 MNHEY, CDR2 SVGEGT. The CDR3 has 11 amino acids. In DNA, the CDR3 is TGTGCCAGCAGCCATAGGGGGCCCCAGCATTTT. Its translation is CASSHRGPQHF.

The chain uses TRBV12-3 or TRBV12-4 and TRBJ1-2; D possibly corresponds to TRBD1 (5 bases). The V end lost 4 bases, the J end lost 6 bases, and 12 bases lay between the germline ends. The CDR3 runs 13 residues. In DNA form, the CDR3 reads TGTGCCAGCAGTTCGAGGCCAGGGCATGGCTACACCTTC. Its protein product is CASSSRPGHGYTF.